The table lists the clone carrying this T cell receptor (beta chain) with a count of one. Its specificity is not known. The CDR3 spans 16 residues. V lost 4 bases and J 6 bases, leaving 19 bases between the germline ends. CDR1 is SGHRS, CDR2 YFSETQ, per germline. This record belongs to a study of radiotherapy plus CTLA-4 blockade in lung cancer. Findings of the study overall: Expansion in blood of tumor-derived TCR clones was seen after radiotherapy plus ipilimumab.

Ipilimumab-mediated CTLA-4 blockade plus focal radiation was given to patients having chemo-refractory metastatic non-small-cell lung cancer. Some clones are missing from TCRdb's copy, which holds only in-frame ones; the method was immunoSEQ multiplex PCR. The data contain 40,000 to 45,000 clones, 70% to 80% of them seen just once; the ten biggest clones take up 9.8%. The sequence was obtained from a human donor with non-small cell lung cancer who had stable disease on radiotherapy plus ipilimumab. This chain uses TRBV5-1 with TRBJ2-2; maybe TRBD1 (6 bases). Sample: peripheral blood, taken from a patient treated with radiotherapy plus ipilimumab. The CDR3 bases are TGCGCCAGCAGCCGAATCACCCCGACAGGCCCCGGGGAGCTGTTTTTT. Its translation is CASSRITPTGPGELFF.